The clone carrying this T cell receptor (beta chain) is medium-sized. The antigen is not known. The cDNA was generated by 5'RACE with 10-nucleotide random UMIs. Every sequencing run gave over 200 million TCR-beta sequences, taken from 15-18 subjects. TCRdb re-called the 5' RACE reads with MiXCR, one entry per CDR3 protein. The data show tens of thousands of distinct CDR3 sequences, 12% seen once. These data belong to a study of neurological immune-mediated disorders. Study conclusions and caveats: HTLV-1-associated myelopathy showed the most TCR clonal expansion; multiple sclerosis the least, below healthy controls. Expanded clones shared no CDR3 amino acid sequences across subjects, suggesting private repertoires in all groups.

CDR1 and CDR2 from the germline V gene are MNHEY and SVGEGT. Trimming took off 0 bases at V and 4 bases at J, with 8 bases between the two ends. The CDR3 runs to 14 residues. The V gene is TRBV6-2 or TRBV6-3, the J gene TRBJ2-3, with D perhaps given as TRBD1 or TRBD2 (6 bases each). Sequencing used PBMCs. The clonotype originates from a woman in her sixties in good health. The CDR3: CASSYSEGADTQYF. CDR3 nucleotide sequence: TGTGCCAGCAGTTACTCGGAGGGGGCAGATACGCAGTATTTT.